The next 5 T cell receptor beta chains were all read from a single sample in a study of cytomegalovirus exposure and HLA in healthy donors. Generated by immunoSEQ multiplex PCR, the TCRdb table keeps only in-frame clones and is missing some. The sample comprises more than 95,000 clones, over 85% of which are singletons, and 1.5% to 2% rests with the top ten. The sequenced sample was PBMCs. The receptor source for this set is a woman aged 18-29 years in good health and CMV-seronegative.

The chain carries TRBV11-2 and TRBJ2-1; TRBD2 matches at 13 bases. The germline V gene has CDR1 SGHAT and CDR2 FQNNGV. This CDR3 region has 15 residues. With V trimmed by 5 bases and J by 6 bases, 4 bases remained unmatched. The CDR3 nucleotides read TGTGCCAGCAGCCAGACTAGCGGGGGGTTCAATGAGCAGTTCTTC. This translates into CASSQTSGGFNEQFF.

The J gene is TRBJ2-3, the V gene TRBV5-6; 9 bases map to TRBD2. The CDR3 extends over 17 amino acids. Germline V CDR1 and CDR2: SGHDT, YYEEEE. J gave up 1 base and V 2 bases, and 8 bases lay outside the gene matches. The CDR3 protein is CASSLLTSGTRTDTQYF. The CDR3 nucleotides read TGTGCCAGCAGCTTATTGACTAGCGGTACCCGCACAGATACGCAGTATTTT. Full variable domain (outside the CDR3, taken from reference TRBV5-6 and TRBJ2-3): DAGVTQSPTHLIKTRGQQVTLRCSPKSGHDTVSWYQQALGQGPQFIFQYYEEEERQRGNFPDRFSGHQFPNYSSELNVNALLLGDSALYLCASSLLTSGTRTDTQYFGPGTRLTVL.

The rearrangement joins TRBV5-1 to TRBJ2-7, with TRBD2 as a possible D gene (7 bases). The length of the CDR3 is 14 residues. CDR1 and CDR2 from the germline V gene are SGHRS and YFSETQ. Trimming left V 4 bases short and J 4 bases short, with 15 bases between. The DNA of the CDR3 is TGCGCCAGCAGCGTCGGGGGGCAACGGTACGAGCAGTACTTC. The encoded protein is CASSVGGQRYEQYF.

The J gene is TRBJ1-6, the V gene TRBV6-1; 9 bases map to TRBD1. The CDR3 covers 15 residues. J lost 2 bases, V lost 9 bases, and 5 bases had no gene match. Germline lookup yields CDR1 MNHNS and CDR2 SASEGT. CDR3 bases: TGTGCCAGTAGGGACAGGGTGACCTATAATTCACCCCTCCACTTT. Translated, it gives CASRDRVTYNSPLHF.

The chain couples TRBV2 to TRBJ2-1; D not resolved. This CDR3 is built from 12 residues. With 5 bases removed from V and 9 bases from J, the gap between germline ends came to 11 bases. Germline assignment: CDR1 SNHLY and CDR2 FYNNEI. The DNA for the CDR3 is TGTGCCAGCAGTATCTTGCGATTTGAGCAGTTCTTC. Translating it yields CASSILRFEQFF.